This TCR beta chain was retrieved from a study of breast tumors, draining lymph nodes, adjacent tissues. TCRdb used MiXCR to reprocess the multiplex PCR reads, holding one entry per CDR3 protein. This sample has a few hundred thousand distinct CDR3 sequences, with 30% to 35% found just once. The CDR3 extends over 15 amino acids. V lost 2 bases and J lost 5; bases outside the gene matches: 3. CDR1 and CDR2 from the germline V gene are ENHRY and SYGVKD. Samples came from axillary lymph nodes draining the breast cancer. The sample was axillary lymph node tissue. The sequence was obtained from a female donor with breast cancer. Some clones in this sample may be carry-over from other donors' samples. V usage is TRBV10-3 and J usage is TRBJ2-3, with 11 bases matching TRBD2. CDR3 sequence reads: CAISELAGGIDTQYF. The CDR3, as DNA: TGTGCCATCAGTGAGCTAGCGGGAGGCATAGATACGCAGTATTTT.